This T cell receptor beta chain derives from a study of T cell repertoires in cytomegalovirus infection (dated by TCRdb to between 2019 and 2020). About the full investigation: Peptide stimulations targeted recently identified HLA-C-restricted CMV epitopes, whose presentation resists viral immunomodulation, together with well-studied HLA-B-restricted epitopes. Donor HLA type was relevant to the analysis, because carriage of CMV infection together with the matching HLA type was indicated by public TCR beta signatures.

A word on this clonotype: Its target antigen remains unknown. The junction shows a germline mismatch at one end, possibly a read error.

The germline V gene (reference sequence) supplies CDR1 MNHNY and CDR2 SVGAGI. Including the terminal cysteine and phenylalanine, the CDR3 comprises 12 residues. Of all the DNA, just the CDR3 is kept, 36 bases in frame from base 1. Study-level results and caveats: In both this cohort and an independent roughly 350-donor cohort, the cumulative frequency of public TCR beta family members distinguished carriers of CMV infection plus the relevant HLA type. In the ex vivo response, HLA-C-restricted CMV-specific TCR beta clonotypes were dominant, and in two of eight donors the single most frequent clonotype came from this HLA-C-restricted group.

The sample's treatment or condition label, in plain terms: in vitro stimulation with specific CMV peptide epitopes to enrich CMV-specific T cells. The data were produced on an Illumina HiSeq 1500. In TCRdb, the public reads were trimmed at Q25 with fastp and aligned with MiXCR, with productive beta chains retained. Every entry covers one CDR3 protein and lists the most common genes and DNA from its rows. The sample profile shows 350,000 to 400,000 distinct CDR3 sequences; about 35% of them were found once. About 14% of the sample is held by the ten biggest clonotypes. This TCR derives from a human donor in good health (CMV status not recorded). Some clones in this sample may be carry-over from other donors' samples. Recombination connected TRBV6-6 to TRBJ2-1, with the D gene call left open. Sequenced material: cultured PBMCs, taken from culture after CMV antigen stimulation. In nucleotide form, the sequence is TGTGCCCGCAGTGGGCCGGCCATTGAGCAGTTCTTC. This sequence encodes CARSGPAIEQFF.